The clone carrying this T cell receptor beta chain showed up just a few times. The antigen is undetermined. Germline assignment: CDR1 SGHTA and CDR2 FQGNSA. This CDR3 has 14 residues. V was trimmed by 1 base and J by 3 bases, leaving 9 bases between them. These data are taken from a study of T cells after yellow fever vaccination. Study-wide points: Researchers noted that a small share of clonotypes showed up in both CD4 and CD8 compartments. The study noted that FACS-sorted repertoires could contain abundant clonotypes contaminating from the bulk population.

A 5'RACE template-switching step, the method used to make TCR cDNA, added a universal primer site and UMIs. TCRdb independently ran MiXCR on the 5' RACE reads; one entry per CDR3 protein. The sample has about 260,000 distinct CDR3 sequences, under 15% seen once. This TCR was recovered from a man younger than 40 who received the YFV17D yellow fever vaccine. The specimen was CD4+ T cells sorted from PBMCs, collected 45 days after the yellow fever booster vaccination. J is TRBJ2-5 and V is TRBV7-2, with D possibly matching TRBD2 (6 bases). CDR3 amino acids: CASSLVGSKETQYF. In DNA, the CDR3 is TGTGCCAGCAGCTTAGTCGGGAGCAAAGAGACCCAGTACTTC.